The clone carrying this T cell receptor beta chain has more than one count but fewer than ten. Its antigen is not known. The split of CD4+ cells yielded CD45RA+ naive and CD45RA-negative memory subsets. The CDR3 totals 14 residues. The V and J ends lost 6 bases and 0 bases respectively, with 9 bases between them. CDR1 and CDR2 (germline): MDHEN, SYDVKM. As handled by the study authors: ImmunoSEQ output held junction-only sequences without quality scores, so filtering differed. Assay used: immunoSEQ multiplex PCR; TCRdb lists only in-frame clones, some missing. V, J and clone size are those of that table, while D and trimming were read from the DNA. The repertoire holds roughly 1 million clones, 75% to 80% seen once, with under 0.6% in the top ten. This sample is drawn from a study of shared clonotypes between healthy human individuals. On the study more broadly: Per donor, three plates held CD4 naive cells, three held CD4 memory, two held CD8 naive and one held CD8 memory. Overall study results and limits: Large depth notwithstanding, sorted-subset sequencing proved incomplete by rarefaction.

The sequencing sample was made of memory CD4+ T cells from PBMCs. Subset here: CD45RA-negative fraction. This chain joins TRBV28 and TRBJ1-5, with a possible D match to TRBD1 (5 bases). This TCR was sampled from a man aged 18 to 35 in good health. Some clones in this sample may be carry-over from other donors' samples. As DNA, the CDR3 is TGTGCCAGCAGGGAGGGGCTTAGCAATCAGCCCCAGCATTTT. This codes for CASREGLSNQPQHF.